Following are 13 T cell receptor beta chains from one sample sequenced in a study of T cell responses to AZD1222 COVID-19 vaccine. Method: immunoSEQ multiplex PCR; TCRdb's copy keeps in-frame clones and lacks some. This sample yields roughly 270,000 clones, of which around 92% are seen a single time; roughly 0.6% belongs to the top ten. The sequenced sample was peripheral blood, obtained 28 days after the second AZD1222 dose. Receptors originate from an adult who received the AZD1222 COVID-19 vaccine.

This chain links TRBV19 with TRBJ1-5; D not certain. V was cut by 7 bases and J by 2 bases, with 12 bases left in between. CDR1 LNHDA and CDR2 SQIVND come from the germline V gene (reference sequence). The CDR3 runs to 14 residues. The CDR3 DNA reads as TGTGCCAGTACCCGAGACCAGGGCAATCAGCCCCAGCATTTT. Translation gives CASTRDQGNQPQHF.

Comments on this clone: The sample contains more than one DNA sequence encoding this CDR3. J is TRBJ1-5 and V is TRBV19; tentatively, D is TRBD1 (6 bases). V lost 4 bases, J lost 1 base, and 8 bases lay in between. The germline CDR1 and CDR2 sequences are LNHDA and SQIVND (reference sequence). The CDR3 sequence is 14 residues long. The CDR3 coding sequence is TGTGCCAGTAGTACAACAGGGAGCAATCAGCCCCAGCATTTT. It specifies CASSTTGSNQPQHF.

In DNA form, the CDR3 reads TGTGCCAGCAGTTCTGGAGGGTTCCACGAGCAGTACTTC. Translated: CASSSGGFHEQYF. The J gene is TRBJ2-7, the V gene TRBV6-6; maybe TRBD2 (6 bases). CDR1 and CDR2 (germline): MNHNY, SVGAGI (reference sequence). The CDR3 sequence is 13 residues long. With 4 bases removed from V and 5 bases from J, the gap between germline ends came to 12 bases.

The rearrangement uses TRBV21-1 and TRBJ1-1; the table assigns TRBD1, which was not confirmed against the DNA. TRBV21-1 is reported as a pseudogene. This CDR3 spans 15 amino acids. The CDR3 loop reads CASSRPGTGATEAFF. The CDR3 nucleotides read TGTGCCAGCAGCAGACCCGGGACAGGAGCCACTGAAGCTTTCTTT.

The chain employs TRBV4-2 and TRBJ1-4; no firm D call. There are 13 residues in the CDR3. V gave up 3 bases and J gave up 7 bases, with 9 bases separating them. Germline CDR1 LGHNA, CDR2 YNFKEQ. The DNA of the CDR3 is TGTGCCAGCAGCCAGTCGGCGGTTGAAAAACTGTTTTTT. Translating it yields CASSQSAVEKLFF.

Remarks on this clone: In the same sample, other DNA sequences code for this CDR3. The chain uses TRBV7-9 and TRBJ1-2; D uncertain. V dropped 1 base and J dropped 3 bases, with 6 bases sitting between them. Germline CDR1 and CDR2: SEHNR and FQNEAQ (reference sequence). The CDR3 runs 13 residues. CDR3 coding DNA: TGTGCCAGCAGCTTAGGCACGGACTATGGCTACACCTTC. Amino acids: CASSLGTDYGYTF.

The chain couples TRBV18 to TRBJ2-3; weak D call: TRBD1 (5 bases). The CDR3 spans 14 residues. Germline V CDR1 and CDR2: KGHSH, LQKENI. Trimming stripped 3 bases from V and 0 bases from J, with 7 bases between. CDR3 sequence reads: CASSPTASTDTQYF. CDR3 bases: TGTGCCAGCTCACCGACAGCTAGCACAGATACGCAGTATTTT.

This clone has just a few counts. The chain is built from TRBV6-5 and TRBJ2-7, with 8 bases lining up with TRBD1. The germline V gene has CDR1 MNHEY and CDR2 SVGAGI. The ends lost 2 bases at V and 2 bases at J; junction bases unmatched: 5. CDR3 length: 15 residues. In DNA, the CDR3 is TGTGCCAGCAGTTACCGAGACAGGGGCCCCTACGAGCAGTACTTC. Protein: CASSYRDRGPYEQYF.

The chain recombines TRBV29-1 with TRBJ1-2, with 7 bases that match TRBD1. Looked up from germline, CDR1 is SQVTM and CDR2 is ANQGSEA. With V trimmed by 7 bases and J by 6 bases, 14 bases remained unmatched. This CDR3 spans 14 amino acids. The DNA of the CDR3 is TGCAGCGATATGGCGGGACAGCTAAGAGATGGCTACACCTTC. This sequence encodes CSDMAGQLRDGYTF.

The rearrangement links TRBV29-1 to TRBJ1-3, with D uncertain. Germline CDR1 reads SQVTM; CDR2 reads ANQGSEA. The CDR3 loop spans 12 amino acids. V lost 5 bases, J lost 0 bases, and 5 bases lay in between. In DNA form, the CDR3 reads TGCAGCGTTACGATCTCTGGAAACACCATATATTTT. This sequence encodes CSVTISGNTIYF.

This chain's CDR3 is CASSWLFFEEQYF. The CDR3, as DNA: TGTGCCAGCAGTTGGCTTTTTTTCGAGGAGCAGTACTTC. This sequence joins TRBV6-2 or TRBV6-3 and TRBJ2-7; D is ambiguous. Germline V CDR1 and CDR2: MNHEY, SVGEGT. Between the trimmed V and J ends, which lost 4 bases and 7 bases, there was a span of 14 bases. CDR3 size: 13 residues.

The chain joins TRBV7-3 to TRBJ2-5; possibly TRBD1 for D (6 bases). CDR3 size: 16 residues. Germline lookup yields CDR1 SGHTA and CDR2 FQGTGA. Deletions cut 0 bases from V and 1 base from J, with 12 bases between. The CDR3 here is CASSLTGAATQETQYF. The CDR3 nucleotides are TGTGCCAGCAGCTTAACGGGGGCGGCTACCCAAGAGACCCAGTACTTC.

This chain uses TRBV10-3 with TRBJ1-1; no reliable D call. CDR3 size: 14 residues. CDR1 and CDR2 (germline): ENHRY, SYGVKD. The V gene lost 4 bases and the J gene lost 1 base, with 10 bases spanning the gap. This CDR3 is CAISAARENTEAFF. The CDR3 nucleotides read TGTGCCATCAGTGCGGCCAGAGAGAACACTGAAGCTTTCTTT.